This T cell receptor beta chain was profiled in a study of blood T cell repertoires in COVID-19. Looking at the study overall: Acute and convalescent COVID-19 specimens originated in the United States, Italy and Spain. Nucleic acid was either cDNA or gDNA, and it came from T cells, B-cell-depleted T cells, or PBMCs.

The authors' processing: Estimates of nucleated cell counts were drawn from the amplification of reference gene primers. Libraries were prepared by immunoSEQ multiplex PCR; TCRdb keeps only in-frame clonotypes and omits some of them. The V and J calls and clone size are taken from that table; D and trimming were inferred from the DNA. The table has over 50,000 clones, approximately 86% seen once. The sequencing sample was made of peripheral blood. The receptor was derived from a human donor in a cohort sampled during active COVID-19.

The CDR3 loop reads CASNLYTEAFF. In DNA, the CDR3 is TGTGCCAGCAATTTGTATACTGAAGCTTTCTTT. This chain links TRBV6-5 with TRBJ1-1; D call uncertain. CDR3 length equals 11 residues. Per germline, CDR1 MNHEY and CDR2 SVGAGI. Between the trimmed V and J ends, which lost 7 bases and 5 bases, there was a span of 8 bases.